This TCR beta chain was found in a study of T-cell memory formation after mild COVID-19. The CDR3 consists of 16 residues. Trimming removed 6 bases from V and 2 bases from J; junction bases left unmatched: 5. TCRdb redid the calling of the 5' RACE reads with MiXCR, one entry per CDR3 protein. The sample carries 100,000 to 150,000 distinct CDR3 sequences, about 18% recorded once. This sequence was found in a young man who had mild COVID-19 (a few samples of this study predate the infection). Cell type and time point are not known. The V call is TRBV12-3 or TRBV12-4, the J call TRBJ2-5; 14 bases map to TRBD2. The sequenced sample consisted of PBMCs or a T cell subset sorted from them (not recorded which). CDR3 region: CASSYGTSGGQETQYF. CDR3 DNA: TGTGCCAGCAGCTATGGGACTAGCGGGGGACAAGAGACCCAGTACTTC.